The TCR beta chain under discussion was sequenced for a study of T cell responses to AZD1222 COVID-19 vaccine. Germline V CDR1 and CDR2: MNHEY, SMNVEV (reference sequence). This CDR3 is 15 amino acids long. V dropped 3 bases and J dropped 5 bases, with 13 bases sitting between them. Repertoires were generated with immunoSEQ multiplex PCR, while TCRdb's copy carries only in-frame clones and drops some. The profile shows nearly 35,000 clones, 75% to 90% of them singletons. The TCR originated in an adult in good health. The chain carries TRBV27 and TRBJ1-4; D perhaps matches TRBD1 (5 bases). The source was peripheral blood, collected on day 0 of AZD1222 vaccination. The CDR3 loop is CASSFAGGANEKLFF. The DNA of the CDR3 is TGTGCCAGCAGTTTTGCTGGGGGAGCGAATGAAAAACTGTTTTTT.